A single sample is the source of the 8 T cell receptor beta chains below, sequenced in a study of blood T cell repertoires in COVID-19. The repertoire was sequenced with immunoSEQ multiplex PCR; TCRdb's copy has only in-frame clones and lacks some. In the table there are about 140,000 clones, over 75% of which are singletons. Material: peripheral blood. Every receptor here comes from a human donor in a cohort sampled during active COVID-19.

The chain links TRBV14 to TRBJ2-7; 7 bases fit TRBD2. The V gene's germline CDR1 is SGHDN and CDR2 FVKESK. This CDR3 spans 15 amino acids. Trimming cost V 3 bases and J 4 bases; bases outside gene matches: 9. The CDR3 reads CASSHQRGPSYEQYF. Written as DNA, the CDR3 is TGTGCCAGCAGCCACCAGCGGGGCCCCTCTTACGAGCAGTACTTC.

J is TRBJ1-6 and V is TRBV6-5; 10 bases align to TRBD1. The germline V gene has CDR1 MNHEY and CDR2 SVGAGI. This CDR3 comprises 15 residues. Trimming took 1 base from V and 12 from J; bases not matched to a gene: 6. CDR3 sequence (DNA): TGTGCCAGCAGTTACTACCGGGACAGGGGACAACCCCTCCACTTT. Residues: CASSYYRDRGQPLHF.

The chain carries TRBV5-1 and TRBJ2-3, with a tentative D call TRBD1 (6 bases). There are 14 residues in the CDR3. CDR1 is SGHRS, CDR2 YFSETQ, per germline. Trimming left V 4 bases short and J 0 bases short, with 9 bases between. The DNA for the CDR3 is TGCGCCAGCAGCGCCCAGGGGAGCACAGATACGCAGTATTTT. Protein: CASSAQGSTDTQYF.

This chain connects TRBV29-1 to TRBJ2-2; maybe TRBD2 (6 bases). Germline V lookup: CDR1 SQVTM, CDR2 ANQGSEA. The V and J ends lost 3 bases and 5 bases respectively, with 7 bases between them. The CDR3 spans 12 residues. Here the CDR3 DNA reads TGCAGCGTTGAGGCGGGAACCGGGGAGCTGTTTTTT. Protein: CSVEAGTGELFF.

This chain uses TRBV2 with TRBJ2-6; possible D gene TRBD1, 6 bases. Germline lookup yields CDR1 SNHLY and CDR2 FYNNEI. Trimming removed 3 bases at V and 2 bases at J, with 8 bases between. The CDR3 has 15 residues. CDR3 sequence: CASSETGAGANVLTF. The CDR3, as DNA: TGTGCCAGCAGTGAGACAGGTGCTGGGGCCAACGTCCTGACTTTC.

This chain uses TRBV15 with TRBJ1-1, with D perhaps TRBD1 (5 bases). The CDR3 has 15 amino acids. The V and J ends lost 0 bases and 1 base respectively, with 9 bases between them. In germline, CDR1 is LNHNV, CDR2 YYDKDF (reference sequence). The CDR3 loop is CATSRDVGGNTEAFF. As DNA, the CDR3 is TGTGCCACCAGCAGAGATGTGGGGGGGAACACTGAAGCTTTCTTT.

The rearrangement uses TRBV28 and TRBJ1-2, with D possibly matching TRBD1 (6 bases). The CDR3 spans 14 residues. Deletions cut 8 bases from V and 2 bases from J, with 15 bases between. CDR1 and CDR2 from the germline V gene are MDHEN and SYDVKM. The CDR3 DNA reads as TGTGCCAGCTGGGCGGGGGGCGCGAACTATGGCTACACCTTC. Residues: CASWAGGANYGYTF.

The chain is built from TRBV7-2 and TRBJ2-2; the D gene is possibly TRBD1 (6 bases). Germline-derived CDR1 and CDR2 are SGHTA and FQGNSA. Deletions cut 3 bases from V and 6 bases from J, with 8 bases between. This CDR3 spans 13 amino acids. In DNA, the CDR3 is TGTGCCAGCAGCTTCACAGGGCCCGGGGAGCTGTTTTTT. This gives the protein CASSFTGPGELFF. The variable domain in full, with the rest retrieved from reference TRBV7-2 and TRBJ2-2, is GAGVSQSPSNKVTEKGKDVELRCDPISGHTALYWYRQSLGQGLEFLIYFQGNSAPDKSGLPSDRFSAERTGGSVSTLTIQRTQQEDSAVYLCASSFTGPGELFFGEGSRLTVL.